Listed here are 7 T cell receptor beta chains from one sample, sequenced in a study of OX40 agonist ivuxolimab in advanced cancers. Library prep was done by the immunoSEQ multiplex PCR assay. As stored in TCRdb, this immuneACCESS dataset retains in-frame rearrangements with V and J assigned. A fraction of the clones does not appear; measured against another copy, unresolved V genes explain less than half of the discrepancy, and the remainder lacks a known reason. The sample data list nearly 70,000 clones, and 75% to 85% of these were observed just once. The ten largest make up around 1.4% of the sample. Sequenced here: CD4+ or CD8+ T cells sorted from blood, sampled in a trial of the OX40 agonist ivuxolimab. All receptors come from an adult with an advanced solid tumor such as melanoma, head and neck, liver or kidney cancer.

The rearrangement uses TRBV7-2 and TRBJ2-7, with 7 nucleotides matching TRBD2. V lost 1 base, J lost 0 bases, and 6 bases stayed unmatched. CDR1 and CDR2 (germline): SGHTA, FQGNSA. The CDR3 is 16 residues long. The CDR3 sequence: CASSLDGGSVSYEQYF. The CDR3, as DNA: TGTGCCAGCAGCTTAGACGGGGGGTCAGTCTCCTACGAGCAGTACTTC.

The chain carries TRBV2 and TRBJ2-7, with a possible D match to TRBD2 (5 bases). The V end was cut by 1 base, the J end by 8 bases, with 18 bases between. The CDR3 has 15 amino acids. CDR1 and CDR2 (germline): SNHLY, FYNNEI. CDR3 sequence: CASSEEGGRSSKQYF. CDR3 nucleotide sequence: TGTGCCAGCAGTGAAGAAGGAGGCCGCTCTTCGAAGCAGTACTTC.

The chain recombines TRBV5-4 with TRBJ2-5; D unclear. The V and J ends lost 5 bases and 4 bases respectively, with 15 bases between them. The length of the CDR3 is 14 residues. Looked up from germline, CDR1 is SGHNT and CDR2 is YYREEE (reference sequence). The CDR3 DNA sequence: TGTGCCAGCAGTCGCCCTAGGAGCCCAGAGACCCAGTACTTC. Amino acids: CASSRPRSPETQYF.

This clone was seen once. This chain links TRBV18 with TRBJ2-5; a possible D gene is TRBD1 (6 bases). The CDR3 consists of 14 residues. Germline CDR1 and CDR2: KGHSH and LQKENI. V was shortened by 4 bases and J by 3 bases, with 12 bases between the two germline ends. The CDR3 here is CASSLRAGEETQYF. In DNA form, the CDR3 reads TGTGCCAGCTCACTCAGAGCAGGGGAAGAGACCCAGTACTTC.

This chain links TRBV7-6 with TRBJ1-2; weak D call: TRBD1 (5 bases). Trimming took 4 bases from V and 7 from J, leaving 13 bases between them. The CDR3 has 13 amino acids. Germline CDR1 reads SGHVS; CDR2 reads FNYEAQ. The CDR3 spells CASSSQGLGGYTF. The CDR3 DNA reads TGTGCCAGCAGCTCGCAGGGTTTGGGTGGCTACACCTTC.

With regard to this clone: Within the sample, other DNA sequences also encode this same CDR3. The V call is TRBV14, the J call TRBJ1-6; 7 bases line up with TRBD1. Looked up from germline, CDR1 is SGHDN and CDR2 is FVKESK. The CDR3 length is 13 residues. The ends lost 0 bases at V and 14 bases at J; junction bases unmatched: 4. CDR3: CASSQDRGITLHF. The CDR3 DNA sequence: TGTGCCAGCAGCCAAGACAGGGGGATAACCCTCCACTTT.

The CDR3 protein is CATSKVLNTEAFF. The DNA of the CDR3 is TGTGCCACCAGCAAGGTCCTGAACACTGAAGCTTTCTTT. J is TRBJ1-1 and V is TRBV15; D gene uncertain. The CDR3 totals 13 residues. Germline CDR1 reads LNHNV; CDR2 reads YYDKDF (reference sequence). V was trimmed by 4 bases and J by 0 bases, leaving 6 bases between them.